The rows below give T cell receptor beta chains drawn from one sample of a study of T cell responses to AZD1222 COVID-19 vaccine. The repertoire was sequenced with immunoSEQ multiplex PCR; TCRdb's copy has only in-frame clones and lacks some. The sample lists about 76,000 clones, around 90% occurring once. The specimen was peripheral blood, collected on day 0 of AZD1222 vaccination. These receptors originate from an adult in good health. Each CDR3 is given with its conserved first and last residue. Clone size is stated in some rows and not others, as once, few, many or a class when expanded.

v_call: TRBV7-4
j_call: TRBJ2-7
clone_size: few
cdr3_aa: CASTGTALYEQYF

v_call: TRBV6-5
j_call: TRBJ1-2
clone_size: -
cdr3_aa: CASSIAGGLYGYTF

v_call: TRBV2
j_call: TRBJ2-1
clone_size: -
cdr3_aa: CASGTSGIDEQFF

v_call: TRBV7-8
j_call: TRBJ2-3
clone_size: -
cdr3_aa: CASSLLREGATDTQYF

v_call: TRBV3-1/TRBV3-2
j_call: TRBJ1-5
clone_size: -
cdr3_aa: CASTLKGERNQPQHF

v_call: TRBV4-1
j_call: TRBJ1-6
clone_size: -
cdr3_aa: CASSQDSRGSSYNSPLHF

v_call: TRBV6-6
j_call: TRBJ1-5
clone_size: -
cdr3_aa: CASSYNDRDKPQHF

v_call: TRBV10-2
j_call: TRBJ1-1
clone_size: -
cdr3_aa: CASSSTPNTEAFF

v_call: TRBV6-5
j_call: TRBJ2-3
clone_size: -
cdr3_aa: CASSYSRLAGGYF

v_call: TRBV2
j_call: TRBJ2-7
clone_size: -
cdr3_aa: CASSGQDEQYF

v_call: TRBV11-3
j_call: TRBJ1-1
clone_size: -
cdr3_aa: CASSLSGQGVSEAFF

v_call: TRBV7-3
j_call: TRBJ1-1
clone_size: -
cdr3_aa: CASSDGTSNTEAFF

v_call: TRBV6-5
j_call: TRBJ1-1
clone_size: -
cdr3_aa: CASSRGTEAFF

v_call: TRBV9
j_call: TRBJ1-1
clone_size: medium-sized
cdr3_aa: CASSVGSRAAEAFF

v_call: TRBV27
j_call: TRBJ2-3
clone_size: -
cdr3_aa: CASSLGWGSTDTQYF

v_call: TRBV11-3
j_call: TRBJ1-2
clone_size: -
cdr3_aa: CASSLNQGGGVLYGYTF

v_call: TRBV6-5
j_call: TRBJ2-7
clone_size: -
cdr3_aa: CASRSRDRTYEQYF

v_call: TRBV28
j_call: TRBJ1-5
clone_size: -
cdr3_aa: CASSFQGALGQPQHF

v_call: TRBV6-5
j_call: TRBJ1-5
clone_size: -
cdr3_aa: CASSYGNQPQHF

v_call: TRBV5-6
j_call: TRBJ2-7
clone_size: -
cdr3_aa: CASSLGDGVYEQYF

v_call: TRBV2
j_call: TRBJ1-2
clone_size: once
cdr3_aa: CASSEAPTGYTF

v_call: TRBV4-2
j_call: TRBJ1-2
clone_size: -
cdr3_aa: CASSRGQGDYGYTF

v_call: TRBV30
j_call: TRBJ2-5
clone_size: -
cdr3_aa: CAWSGGLAETQYF

v_call: TRBV24-1
j_call: TRBJ2-1
clone_size: -
cdr3_aa: CATSDSRQGARSEQFF

v_call: TRBV10-3
j_call: TRBJ1-1
clone_size: -
cdr3_aa: CAIRDGTNTEAFF

v_call: TRBV7-2
j_call: TRBJ1-4
clone_size: -
cdr3_aa: CASSANRGEKLFF

v_call: TRBV6-2/TRBV6-3
j_call: TRBJ2-7
clone_size: -
cdr3_aa: CASSTPGTASYEQYF

v_call: TRBV29-1
j_call: TRBJ1-1
clone_size: few
cdr3_aa: CSVTRNTEAFF

v_call: TRBV28
j_call: TRBJ1-1
clone_size: -
cdr3_aa: CASRRRYGGDTEAFF

v_call: TRBV7-9
j_call: TRBJ2-7
clone_size: -
cdr3_aa: CASSTRDSVEEQYF

v_call: TRBV27
j_call: TRBJ2-1
clone_size: -
cdr3_aa: CASSSGGDEQFF

v_call: TRBV6-2/TRBV6-3
j_call: TRBJ2-3
clone_size: -
cdr3_aa: CASSPELGAQYF

v_call: TRBV7-8
j_call: TRBJ2-5
clone_size: -
cdr3_aa: CASMFRLAGGQETQYF

v_call: TRBV7-8
j_call: TRBJ1-3
clone_size: -
cdr3_aa: CASSLTGGFGGNTIYF

v_call: TRBV7-2
j_call: TRBJ2-1
clone_size: -
cdr3_aa: CASSLLGTGDEQFF

v_call: TRBV9
j_call: TRBJ1-1
clone_size: -
cdr3_aa: CASGKGAGTEAFF

v_call: TRBV18
j_call: TRBJ2-3
clone_size: once
cdr3_aa: CASSPTGGGSTDTQYF

v_call: TRBV7-2
j_call: TRBJ1-1
clone_size: -
cdr3_aa: CASSRGRADTEAFF

v_call: TRBV7-9
j_call: TRBJ1-2
clone_size: few
cdr3_aa: CASSPLGGSDYGYTF

v_call: TRBV30
j_call: TRBJ2-3
clone_size: -
cdr3_aa: CAWTIRQGRGDTQYF

v_call: TRBV9
j_call: TRBJ2-3
clone_size: -
cdr3_aa: CASSPGQPDTQYF

v_call: TRBV19
j_call: TRBJ2-6
clone_size: -
cdr3_aa: CASSIRGWDRNSGANVLTF

v_call: TRBV27
j_call: TRBJ1-2
clone_size: -
cdr3_aa: CASSPGQGSRGYTF

v_call: TRBV7-8
j_call: TRBJ1-3
clone_size: -
cdr3_aa: CASSLRVRQIGGTIYF

v_call: TRBV27
j_call: TRBJ2-7
clone_size: -
cdr3_aa: CASSFATGLEQYF